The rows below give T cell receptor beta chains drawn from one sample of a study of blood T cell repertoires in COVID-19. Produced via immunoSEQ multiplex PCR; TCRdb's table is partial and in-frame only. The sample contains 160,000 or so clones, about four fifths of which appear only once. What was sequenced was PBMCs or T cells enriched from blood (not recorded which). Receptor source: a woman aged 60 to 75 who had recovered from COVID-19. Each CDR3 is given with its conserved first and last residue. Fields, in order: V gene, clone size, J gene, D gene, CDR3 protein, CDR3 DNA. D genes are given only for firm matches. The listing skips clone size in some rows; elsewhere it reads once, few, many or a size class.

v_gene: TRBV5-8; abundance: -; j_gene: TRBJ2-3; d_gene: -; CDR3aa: CASSLAAGGTDTQYF; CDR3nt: TGTGCCAGCAGCTTGGCCGCCGGAGGGACAGATACGCAGTATTTT
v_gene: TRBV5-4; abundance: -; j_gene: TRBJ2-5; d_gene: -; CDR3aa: CASSASDRLQETQYF; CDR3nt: TGTGCCAGCAGCGCGAGCGACAGGCTACAAGAGACCCAGTACTTC
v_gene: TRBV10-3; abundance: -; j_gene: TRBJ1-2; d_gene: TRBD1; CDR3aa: CAISESPPRDREDYGYTF; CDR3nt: TGTGCCATCAGTGAGTCCCCGCCCCGGGACAGGGAGGACTATGGCTACACCTTC
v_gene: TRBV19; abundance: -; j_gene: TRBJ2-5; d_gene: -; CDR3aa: CASTDRFQETQYF; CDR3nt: TGTGCCAGTACCGACAGGTTCCAAGAGACCCAGTACTTC
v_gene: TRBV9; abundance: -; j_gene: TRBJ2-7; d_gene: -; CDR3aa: CASSVDPSGLYEQYF; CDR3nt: TGTGCCAGCAGCGTAGACCCTAGTGGACTCTACGAGCAGTACTTC
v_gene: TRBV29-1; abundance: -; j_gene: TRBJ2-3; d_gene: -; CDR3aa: CSVGAGTRTDTQYF; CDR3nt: TGCAGCGTGGGGGCCGGGACCCGCACAGATACGCAGTATTTT
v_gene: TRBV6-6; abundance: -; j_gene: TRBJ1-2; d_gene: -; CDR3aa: CASSYSRDNYGYTF; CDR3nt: TGTGCCAGCAGTTACTCGAGAGATAACTATGGCTACACCTTC
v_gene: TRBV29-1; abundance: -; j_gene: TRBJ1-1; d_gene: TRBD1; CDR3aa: CSVQTGDRGTEAFF; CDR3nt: TGCAGCGTTCAGACCGGGGACAGGGGGACTGAAGCTTTCTTT
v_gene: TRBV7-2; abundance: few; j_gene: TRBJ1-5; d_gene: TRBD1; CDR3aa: CASSVWGQGNQPQHF; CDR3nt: TGTGCCAGCAGCGTATGGGGACAGGGCAATCAGCCCCAGCATTTT
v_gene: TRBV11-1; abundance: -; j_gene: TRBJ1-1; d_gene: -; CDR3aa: CASTSGAVGNTEAFF; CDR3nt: TGTGCCAGCACATCAGGGGCGGTGGGGAACACTGAAGCTTTCTTT
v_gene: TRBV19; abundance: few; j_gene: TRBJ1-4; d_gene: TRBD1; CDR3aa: CASSISGTVNEKLFF; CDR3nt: TGTGCCAGTAGTATTTCAGGGACAGTAAATGAAAAACTGTTTTTT
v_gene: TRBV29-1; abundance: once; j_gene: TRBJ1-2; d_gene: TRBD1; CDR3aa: CSVATGGSNYGYTF; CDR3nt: TGCAGCGTCGCGACAGGGGGTTCGAACTATGGCTACACCTTC
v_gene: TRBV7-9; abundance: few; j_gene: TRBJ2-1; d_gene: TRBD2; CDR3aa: CASSRYGGGSYNEQFF; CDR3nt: TGTGCCAGCAGCCGCTATGGCGGGGGCTCCTACAATGAGCAGTTCTTC
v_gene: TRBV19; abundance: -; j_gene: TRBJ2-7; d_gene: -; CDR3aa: CASSFAGQGFYEQYF; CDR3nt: TGTGCCAGTAGTTTCGCGGGGCAGGGTTTCTACGAGCAGTACTTC
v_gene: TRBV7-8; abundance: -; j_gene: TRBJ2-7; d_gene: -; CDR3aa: CASSLVFQGNSYEQYF; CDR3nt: TGTGCCAGCAGCTTAGTCTTCCAGGGGAACTCCTACGAGCAGTACTTC